This TCR beta chain was captured in a study of regulatory T cells in long-lasting Graves disease. J gave up 4 bases and V 6 bases, and 7 bases lay outside the gene matches. Per germline, CDR1 SGHAT and CDR2 FQNNGV. The CDR3 contains 14 residues. CDR3 regions were amplified by Arm-PCR using iRepertoire HTBI primers to build TCR beta libraries. Each CDR3 protein is one row after TCRdb ran MiXCR on the multiplex PCR reads. The sample records 500,000 to 700,000 distinct CDR3 sequences, around 32% being singletons. This clonotype was counted at least ten times. Time point specified: persistent/refractory GD, antithyroid drugs over 5 years with positive TRAb. RNA from PBMCs was the source of the TCR library.

The TCR originated in a female donor with Graves disease. J is TRBJ2-5 and V is TRBV11-2, with 8 bases that match TRBD2. This specimen was peripheral blood mononuclear cells (PBMCs), taken when the disease was refractory, from a patient treated with antithyroid drugs. The CDR3 here is CASSPTGGRETQYF. The CDR3 DNA sequence: TGTGCCAGCAGTCCGACGGGGGGGCGAGAGACCCAGTACTTC.